A single T cell receptor (beta chain) is shown here with its context. Its antigen is currently unknown. This sample was taken from a study of blood T cells in healthy people across ages. Looking at the study overall: Per every two T cells, about one barcoded beta molecule was captured by template switching.

Alongside a J-beta primer mix, a sample-barcoded 5' primer served in a second PCR lasting 7 to 11 cycles. TCRdb reprocessed the 5' RACE reads via MiXCR and lists one record per CDR3 protein. Counted here are 710,000 or so distinct CDR3 sequences, 22% occurring once; the ten biggest clones make up under 25%. Healthy Caucasian individuals from Russia aged about 6 to 90 served as donors. Study-wide points: Unsorted PBMCs blocked a conclusive comparison of naive and antigen-experienced cells. Observed TCR beta diversity showed a strong correlation with the percentage of naive T cells as measured by flow cytometry.

This CDR3 has 14 amino acids. The V and J ends lost 2 bases and 1 base, in that order; junction bases with no gene match: 2. The germline V gene has CDR1 DFQATT and CDR2 SNEGSKA (reference sequence). This rearrangement joins TRBV20-1 to TRBJ2-3; TRBD2 aligns across 8 bases. Source material: blood. This TCR was sampled from a man aged 65-85 years in good health. The CDR3 loop is CSARRREGTDTQYF. CDR3 nucleotides: TGCAGTGCTAGAAGGCGGGAGGGCACAGATACGCAGTATTTT.